This T cell receptor beta chain was documented in a study of control samples from healthy donors and cancer patients. The germline V gene has CDR1 MNHEY and CDR2 SMNVEV (reference sequence). The CDR3 numbers 15 amino acids, ends counted. TCRdb keeps only in-frame clones here, not all; method: immunoSEQ multiplex PCR. This repertoire shows about 150,000 clones, roughly 94% found once; its top ten account for about 8.5%. Note on this clone: No DNA is shown, since the ends of the CDR3 on it are uncertain; the CDR3 is the one TCRdb lists.

V usage is TRBV27 and J usage is TRBJ2-1. Sequencing was done on a sample of blood. This clonotype was sampled from a woman aged 40 to 50 in good health. The CDR3 sequence is CASSTSEGGYNEQFF.